This T cell receptor (beta chain) was observed in a study of metastatic and nonmetastatic thyroid tumors. Study details: The study looked at repertoires side by side in blood and in tumor or nodule tissue from malignant and benign thyroid patients. General study results and limits: Significantly higher TCR beta diversity was reportedly seen in malignant thyroid tumors than benign nodules, in blood and tumor.

Thyroid surgery was preceded by no treatment in any patient. The length of the CDR3 is 16 residues. Germline trimming cut 6 bases from V and 1 base from J; bases unmatched to any gene: 9. Per the germline V gene, CDR1 is MRHNA and CDR2 is SNTAGT. Original analysis: Differences in CDR3 between clinicopathological groups were drawn on to build a classifier intended to discriminate distant-metastatic papillary thyroid cancer patients. TCRdb reanalyzed the PCR reads via MiXCR. TCRdb's processing, not the authors', yielded these V and J calls. The table shows over 45,000 clones, with around 25% occurring only once. Turning to this clone: The antigen is undetermined.

The V gene is TRBV6-4, the J gene TRBJ2-3, with 8 bases identical to TRBD2. Sample: blood. The sequence derives from a male donor with papillary thyroid cancer or a benign thyroid nodule (not recorded which). Some clones in this sample may be carry-over from other donors' samples. Written as DNA, the CDR3 is TGTGCCAGCAGCTCCCCCCCAGCGGGGGGCACAGATACGCAGTATTTT. Its translation: CASSSPPAGGTDTQYF.